The clone carrying this TCR beta chain was detected only a few times. The antigen is undetermined. These data originate in a study of STAT5B mutations in CD4+ large granular lymphocyte leukemia. Overall study findings and caveats: No patients shared main leukemic clonotypes, though roughly 23% appeared at low frequency elsewhere.

The assay was run at survey level. Produced via immunoSEQ multiplex PCR; TCRdb's table is partial and in-frame only. The repertoire includes fewer than 25,000 clones, about four fifths of them detected once, and roughly 13% sits in the top ten. The TCR was taken from a human donor in good health. What was sequenced was CD4+ T cells from blood buffy coats.

The CDR3 sequence is CASSLGRLMGTEAFF. The DNA for the CDR3 is TGTGCCAGCAGCTTAGGCCGGCTCATGGGTACTGAAGCTTTCTTT. The V and J genes are TRBV5-4 and TRBJ1-1; D is ambiguous. Per germline, CDR1 SGHNT and CDR2 YYREEE (reference sequence). The length of the CDR3 is 15 residues. Trimming left V 2 bases short and J 5 bases short, with 16 bases between.